This T cell receptor beta chain was sequenced in a study of cytomegalovirus exposure and HLA in healthy donors. Study in general: As an earlier analysis found, about 200 million T cells yielded about 100 million unique TCR beta sequences.

With 4 bases clipped from V and 2 bases from J, the junction kept 10 bases outside the gene matches. Germline V gene sequence: CDR1 KGHSH, CDR2 LQKENI. The CDR3 sequence is 17 residues long. Study conclusions and caveats: The likely explanation for a cluster of highly shared sequence variants was sequencing artifact. Later on, an analysis found that several of the most significant clusters appeared to be linked to common viral pathogens, which included parvovirus B19. Association of a missense DCLRE1C variant with TCR beta V- and J-gene trimming was reported in a later analysis.

Comment on this clone: Its antigen is still unknown.

Primers included in the PCR were 60 Vbeta and 13 Jbeta primers. Profiling relied on immunoSEQ multiplex PCR, and the TCRdb table lists in-frame clones only, not all of them. The table for this sample gives approximately 140,000 clones. Sequenced sample: PBMCs. The source of this sequence is a woman aged 35 to 49 in good health and CMV-seronegative. This chain uses TRBV18 with TRBJ2-2, with 7 bases aligning to TRBD1. CDR3 protein: CASSLPTGTVNTGELFF. Written as DNA, the CDR3 is TGTGCCAGCTCACTACCCACCGGGACAGTAAACACCGGGGAGCTGTTTTTT.